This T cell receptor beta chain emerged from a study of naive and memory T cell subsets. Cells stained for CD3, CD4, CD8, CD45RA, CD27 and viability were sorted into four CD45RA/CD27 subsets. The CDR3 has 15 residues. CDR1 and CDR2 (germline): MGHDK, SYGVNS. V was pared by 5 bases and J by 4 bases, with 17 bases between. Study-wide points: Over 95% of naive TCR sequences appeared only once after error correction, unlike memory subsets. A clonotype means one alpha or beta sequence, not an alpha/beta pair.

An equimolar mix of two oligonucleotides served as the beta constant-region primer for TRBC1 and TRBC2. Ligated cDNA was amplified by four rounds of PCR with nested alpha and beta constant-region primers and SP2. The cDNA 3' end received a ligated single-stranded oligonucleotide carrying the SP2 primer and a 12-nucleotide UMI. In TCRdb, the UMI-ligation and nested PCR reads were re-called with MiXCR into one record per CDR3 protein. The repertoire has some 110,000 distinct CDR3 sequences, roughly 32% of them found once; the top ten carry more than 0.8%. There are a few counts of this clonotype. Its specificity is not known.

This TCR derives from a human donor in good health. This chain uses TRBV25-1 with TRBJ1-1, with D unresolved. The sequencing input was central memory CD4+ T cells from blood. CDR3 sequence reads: CASSSDPGRLTEAFF. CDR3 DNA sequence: TGTGCCAGCAGTTCCGACCCAGGACGGCTCACTGAAGCTTTCTTT.